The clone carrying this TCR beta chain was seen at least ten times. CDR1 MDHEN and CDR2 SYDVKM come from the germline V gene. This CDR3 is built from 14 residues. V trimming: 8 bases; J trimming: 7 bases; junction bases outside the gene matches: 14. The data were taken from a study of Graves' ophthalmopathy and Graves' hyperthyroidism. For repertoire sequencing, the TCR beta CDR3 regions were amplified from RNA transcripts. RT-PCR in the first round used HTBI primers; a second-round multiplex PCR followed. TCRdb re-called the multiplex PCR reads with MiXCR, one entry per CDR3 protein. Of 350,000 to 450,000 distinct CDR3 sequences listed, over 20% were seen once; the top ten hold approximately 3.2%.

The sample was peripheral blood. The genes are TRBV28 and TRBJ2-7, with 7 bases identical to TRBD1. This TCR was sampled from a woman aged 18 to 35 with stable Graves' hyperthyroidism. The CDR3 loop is CASGPGTELREQYF. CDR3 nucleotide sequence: TGTGCCAGCGGACCCGGGACAGAACTAAGGGAGCAGTACTTC.